This TCR beta chain came from a study of blood T cell repertoires in COVID-19. As processed by the authors: By means of reference gene primer amplification, nucleated cell counts were estimated. This table comes from immunoSEQ multiplex PCR, and its TCRdb copy is limited to in-frame clones, with some not included. That table supplies the V and J calls and clone size; D and trimming were determined from the DNA. The table shows roughly 34,000 clones, with roughly 77% occurring only once. The clonotype comes from an elderly man with active or convalescent COVID-19. Source material: peripheral blood.

The CDR3 DNA reads TGTGCCAGCTCTCCGAGACTAGCGGGGTCCTACGAGCAGTACTTC. Amino acids: CASSPRLAGSYEQYF. The chain links TRBV18 to TRBJ2-7; 11 positions agree with TRBD2. V was clipped by 6 bases and J by 1 base; unmatched bases: 5. The CDR3 runs 15 residues. Germline-derived CDR1 and CDR2 are KGHSH and LQKENI.